This TCR beta chain stems from a study of human T cells and chemical hapten exposure. On the study more broadly: DPC at 2% was the sensitizing agent, placed on roughly 2 cm by roughly 2 cm of upper inner arm skin.

The CDR3 sequence is 14 residues long. In germline, CDR1 is SEHNR, CDR2 FQNEAQ (reference sequence). V lost 5 bases to trimming and J lost 4 bases, with 12 bases between them. The time point here: patch test 3, about 24 weeks after DPC sensitization. Specified treatment: therapeutic diphenylcyclopropenone sensitization with weekly scalp DPC. From the RACE reads, TCRdb called clonotypes with MiXCR, one entry per CDR3 protein. This sample has approximately 90,000 distinct CDR3 sequences, with roughly 27% found just once. The receptor was isolated from a man aged 40-55 years with alopecia areata. Some clones in this sample may be carry-over from other donors' samples. Sequenced here: whole blood, sampled in connection with sensitization to the hapten diphenylcyclopropenone (DPC). V usage is TRBV7-9 and J usage is TRBJ2-1; D uncertain. CDR3 in amino acids: CASSPRTVYNEQFF. CDR3 sequence (DNA): TGTGCCAGCAGCCCCAGGACGGTTTACAATGAGCAGTTCTTC.